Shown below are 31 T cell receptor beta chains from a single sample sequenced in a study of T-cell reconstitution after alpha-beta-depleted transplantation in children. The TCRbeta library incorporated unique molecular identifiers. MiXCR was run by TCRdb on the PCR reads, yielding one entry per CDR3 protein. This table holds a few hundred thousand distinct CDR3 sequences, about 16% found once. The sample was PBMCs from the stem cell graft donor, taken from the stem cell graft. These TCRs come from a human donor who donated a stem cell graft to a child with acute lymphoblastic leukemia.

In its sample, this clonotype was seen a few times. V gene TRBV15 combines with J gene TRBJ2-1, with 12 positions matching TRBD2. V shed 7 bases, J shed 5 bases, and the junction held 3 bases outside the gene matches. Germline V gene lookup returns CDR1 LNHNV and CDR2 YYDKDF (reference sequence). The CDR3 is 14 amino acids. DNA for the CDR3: TGTGCCACCACAGGACTAGCGGGAAACAATGAGCAGTTCTTC. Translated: CATTGLAGNNEQFF.

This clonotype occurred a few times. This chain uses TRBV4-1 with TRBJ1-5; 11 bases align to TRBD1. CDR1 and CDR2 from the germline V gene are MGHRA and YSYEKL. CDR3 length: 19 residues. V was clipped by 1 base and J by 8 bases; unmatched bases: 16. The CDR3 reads CASSQVFSWDRGAREPQHF. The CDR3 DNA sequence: TGCGCCAGCAGCCAAGTCTTTTCTTGGGACAGGGGGGCCCGAGAGCCCCAGCATTTT.

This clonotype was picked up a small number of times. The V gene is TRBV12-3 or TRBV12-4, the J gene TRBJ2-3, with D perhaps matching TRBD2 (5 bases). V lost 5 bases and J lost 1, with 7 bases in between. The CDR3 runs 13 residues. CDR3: CASSMRGTDTQYF. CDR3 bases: TGTGCCAGCAGTATGCGGGGCACAGATACGCAGTATTTT.

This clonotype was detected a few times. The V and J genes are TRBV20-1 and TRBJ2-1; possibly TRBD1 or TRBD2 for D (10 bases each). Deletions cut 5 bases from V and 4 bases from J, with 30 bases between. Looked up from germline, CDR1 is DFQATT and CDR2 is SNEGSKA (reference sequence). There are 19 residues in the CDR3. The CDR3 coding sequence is TGCAGTGCTCCCCGGGACAGGGGATTAGCGGGAGGCCTTTACAATGAGCAGTTCTTC. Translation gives CSAPRDRGLAGGLYNEQFF.

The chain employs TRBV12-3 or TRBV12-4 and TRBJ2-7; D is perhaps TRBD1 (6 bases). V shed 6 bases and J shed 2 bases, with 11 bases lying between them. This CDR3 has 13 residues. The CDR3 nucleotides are TGTGCCAGCAGGACAGGTATTCCCTACGAGCAGTACTTC. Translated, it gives CASRTGIPYEQYF.

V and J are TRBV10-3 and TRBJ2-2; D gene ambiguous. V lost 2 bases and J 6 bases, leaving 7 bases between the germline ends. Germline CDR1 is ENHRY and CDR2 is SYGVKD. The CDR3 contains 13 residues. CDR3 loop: CAISEDSSGELFF. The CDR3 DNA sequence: TGTGCCATCAGTGAGGACTCCTCCGGGGAGCTGTTTTTT.

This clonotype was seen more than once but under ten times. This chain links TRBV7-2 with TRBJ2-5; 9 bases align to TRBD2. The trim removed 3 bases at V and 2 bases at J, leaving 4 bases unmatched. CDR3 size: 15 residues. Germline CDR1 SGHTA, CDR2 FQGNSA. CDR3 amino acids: CASSFLTSGQETQYF. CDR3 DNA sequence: TGTGCCAGCAGCTTTCTGACTAGCGGACAAGAGACCCAGTACTTC.

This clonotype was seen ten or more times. CDR3 sequence: CSASPTSGYNEQFF. In DNA form, the CDR3 reads TGCAGTGCTAGTCCGACTAGCGGGTACAATGAGCAGTTCTTC. The chain carries TRBV20-1 and TRBJ2-1; TRBD2 aligns across 10 bases. The CDR3 is 14 amino acids. Germline lookup yields CDR1 DFQATT and CDR2 SNEGSKA (reference sequence). V was pared by 3 bases and J by 4 bases, with 3 bases of the junction left unmatched.

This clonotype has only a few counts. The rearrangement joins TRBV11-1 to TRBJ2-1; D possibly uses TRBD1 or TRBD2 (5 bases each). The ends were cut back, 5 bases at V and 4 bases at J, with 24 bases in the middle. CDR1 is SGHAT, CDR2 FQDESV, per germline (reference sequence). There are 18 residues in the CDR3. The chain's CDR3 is CASSARNHRGLAYNEQFF. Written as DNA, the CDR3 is TGTGCCAGCAGCGCTCGGAACCACCGGGGCCTTGCGTACAATGAGCAGTTCTTC.

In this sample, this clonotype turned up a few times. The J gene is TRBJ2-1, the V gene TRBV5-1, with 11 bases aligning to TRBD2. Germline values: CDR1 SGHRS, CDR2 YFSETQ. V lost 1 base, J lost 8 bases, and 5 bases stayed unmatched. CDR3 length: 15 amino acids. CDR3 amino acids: CASSLTSGSTYEQFF. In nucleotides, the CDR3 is TGCGCCAGCAGCTTGACTAGCGGGAGTACGTATGAGCAGTTCTTC.

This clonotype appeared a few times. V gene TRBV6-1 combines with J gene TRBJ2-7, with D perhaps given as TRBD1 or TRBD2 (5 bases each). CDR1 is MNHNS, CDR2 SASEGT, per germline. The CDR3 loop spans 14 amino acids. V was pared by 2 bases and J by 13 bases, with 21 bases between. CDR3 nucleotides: TGTGCCAGCAGTGAATCTCGGGGCCCCGGCACGCATTACTTC. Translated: CASSESRGPGTHYF.

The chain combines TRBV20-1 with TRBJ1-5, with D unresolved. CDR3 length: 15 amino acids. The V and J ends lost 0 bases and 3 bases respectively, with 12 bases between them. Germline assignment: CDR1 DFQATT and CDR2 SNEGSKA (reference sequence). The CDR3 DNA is TGCAGTGCTAGAGATCAACGGGGTGACAATCAGCCCCAGCATTTT. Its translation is CSARDQRGDNQPQHF.

The CDR3 region is CASSSVIVGEQFF. CDR3 coding DNA: TGCGCCAGCAGCTCGGTTATTGTCGGTGAGCAGTTCTTC. The chain combines TRBV5-1 with TRBJ2-1; D is unresolved. CDR3 length: 13 residues. V shed 3 bases and J shed 9 bases, with 13 bases lying between them. The germline V gene has CDR1 SGHRS and CDR2 YFSETQ.

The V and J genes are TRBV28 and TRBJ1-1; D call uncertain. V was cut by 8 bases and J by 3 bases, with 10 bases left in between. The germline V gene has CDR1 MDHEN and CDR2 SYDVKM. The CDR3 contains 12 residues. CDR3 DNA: TGTGCCAGCGGGTCAGACCACACTGAAGCTTTCTTT. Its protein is CASGSDHTEAFF.

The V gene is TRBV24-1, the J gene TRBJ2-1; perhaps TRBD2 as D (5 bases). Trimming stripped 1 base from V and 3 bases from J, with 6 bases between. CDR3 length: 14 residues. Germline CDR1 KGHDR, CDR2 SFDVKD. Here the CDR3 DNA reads TGTGCCACCAGTGATTTTCGGGGCTACAATGAGCAGTTCTTC. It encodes CATSDFRGYNEQFF.

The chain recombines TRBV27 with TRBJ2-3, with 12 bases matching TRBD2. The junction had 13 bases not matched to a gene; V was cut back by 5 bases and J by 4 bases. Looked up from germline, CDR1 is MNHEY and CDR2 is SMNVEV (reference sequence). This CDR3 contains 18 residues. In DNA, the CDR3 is TGTGCCAGCAGTCCCGCGCTAGCGGGAGGGCCGCAAGCAGATACGCAGTATTTT. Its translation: CASSPALAGGPQADTQYF.

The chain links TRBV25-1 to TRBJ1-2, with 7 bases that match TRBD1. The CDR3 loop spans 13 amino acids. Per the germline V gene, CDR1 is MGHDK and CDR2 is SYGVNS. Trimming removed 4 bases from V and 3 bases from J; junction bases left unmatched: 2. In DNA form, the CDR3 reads TGTGCCAGCAGTGCCGGGACAGACTATGGCTACACCTTC. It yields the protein CASSAGTDYGYTF.

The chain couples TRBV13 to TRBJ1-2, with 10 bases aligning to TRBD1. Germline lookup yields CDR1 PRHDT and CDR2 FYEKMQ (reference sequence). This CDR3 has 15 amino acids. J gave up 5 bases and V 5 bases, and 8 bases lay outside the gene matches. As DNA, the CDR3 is TGTGCCAGCAGCCCATGGGACAGGGGCGGATATGGCTACACCTTC. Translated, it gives CASSPWDRGGYGYTF.

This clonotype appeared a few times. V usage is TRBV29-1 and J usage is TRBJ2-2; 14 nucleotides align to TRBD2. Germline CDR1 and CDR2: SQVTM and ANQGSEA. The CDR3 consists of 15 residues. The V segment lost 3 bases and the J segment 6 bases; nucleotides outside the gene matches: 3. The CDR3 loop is CSVDQTSGRAGELFF. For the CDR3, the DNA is TGCAGCGTTGATCAGACTAGCGGGAGGGCCGGGGAGCTGTTTTTT.

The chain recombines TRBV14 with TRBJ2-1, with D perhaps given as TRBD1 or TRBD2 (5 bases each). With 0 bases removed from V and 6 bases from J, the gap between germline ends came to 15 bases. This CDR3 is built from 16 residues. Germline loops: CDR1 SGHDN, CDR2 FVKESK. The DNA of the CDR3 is TGTGCCAGCAGCCAAGATTGGCCCGGGACCCTCAATGAGCAGTTCTTC. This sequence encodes CASSQDWPGTLNEQFF.

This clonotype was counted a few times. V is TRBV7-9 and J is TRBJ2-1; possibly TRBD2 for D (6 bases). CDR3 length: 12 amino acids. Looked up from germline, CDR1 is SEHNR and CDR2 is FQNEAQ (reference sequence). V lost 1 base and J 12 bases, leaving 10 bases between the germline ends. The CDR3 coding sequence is TGTGCCAGCAGCTTAGGACTAGTTGCGCAGTTCTTC. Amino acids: CASSLGLVAQFF.

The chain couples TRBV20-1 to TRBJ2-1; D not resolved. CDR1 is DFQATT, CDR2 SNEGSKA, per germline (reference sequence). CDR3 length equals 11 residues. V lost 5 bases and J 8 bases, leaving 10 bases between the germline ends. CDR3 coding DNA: TGCAGTGCTTTGTCTGGGGATGAGCAGTTCTTC. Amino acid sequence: CSALSGDEQFF.

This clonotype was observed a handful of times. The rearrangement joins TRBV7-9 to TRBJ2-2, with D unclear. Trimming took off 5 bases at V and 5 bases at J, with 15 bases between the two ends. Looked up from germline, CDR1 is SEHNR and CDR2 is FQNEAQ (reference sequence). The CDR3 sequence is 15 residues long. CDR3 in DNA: TGTGCCAGCAGCCCCCAACCCATTGGGACCGGGGAGCTGTTTTTT. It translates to CASSPQPIGTGELFF.

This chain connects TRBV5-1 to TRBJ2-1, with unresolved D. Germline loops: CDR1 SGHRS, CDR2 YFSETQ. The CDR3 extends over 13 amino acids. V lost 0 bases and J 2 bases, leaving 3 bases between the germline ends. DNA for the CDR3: TGCGCCAGCAGCTTGGAGACCTACAATGAGCAGTTCTTC. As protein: CASSLETYNEQFF. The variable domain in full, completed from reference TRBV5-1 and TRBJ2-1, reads KAGVTQTPRYLIKTRGQQVTLSCSPISGHRSVSWYQQTPGQGLQFLFEYFSETQRNKGNFPGRFSGRQFSNSRSEMNVSTLELGDSALYLCASSLETYNEQFFGPGTRLTVL.

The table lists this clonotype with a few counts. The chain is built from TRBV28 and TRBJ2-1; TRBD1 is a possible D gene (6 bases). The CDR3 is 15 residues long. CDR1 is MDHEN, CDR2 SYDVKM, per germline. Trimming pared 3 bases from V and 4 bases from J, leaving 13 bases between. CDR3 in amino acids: CASSLQGQGYNEQFF. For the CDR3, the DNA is TGTGCCAGCAGTTTGCAAGGCCAGGGGTACAATGAGCAGTTCTTC.

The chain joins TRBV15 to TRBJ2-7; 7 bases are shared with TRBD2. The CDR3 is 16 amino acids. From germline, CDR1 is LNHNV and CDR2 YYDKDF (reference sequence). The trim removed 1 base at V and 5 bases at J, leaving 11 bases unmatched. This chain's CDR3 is CATSRGFGGSFDEQYF. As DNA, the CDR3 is TGTGCCACCAGCAGAGGGTTTGGCGGGAGTTTCGACGAGCAGTACTTC.

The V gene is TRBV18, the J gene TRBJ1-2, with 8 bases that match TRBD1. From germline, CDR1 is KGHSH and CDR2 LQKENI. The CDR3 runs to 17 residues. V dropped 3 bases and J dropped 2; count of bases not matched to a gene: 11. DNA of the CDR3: TGTGCCAGCTCACCTATGGGGCTGACAGGGGTCAACTATGGCTACACCTTC. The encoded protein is CASSPMGLTGVNYGYTF.

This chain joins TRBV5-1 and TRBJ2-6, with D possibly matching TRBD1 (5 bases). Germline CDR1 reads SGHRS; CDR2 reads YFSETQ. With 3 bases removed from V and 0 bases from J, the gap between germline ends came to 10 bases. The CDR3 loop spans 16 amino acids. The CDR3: CASSWRQYSGANVLTF. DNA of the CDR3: TGCGCCAGCAGCTGGAGACAGTACTCTGGGGCCAACGTCCTGACTTTC.

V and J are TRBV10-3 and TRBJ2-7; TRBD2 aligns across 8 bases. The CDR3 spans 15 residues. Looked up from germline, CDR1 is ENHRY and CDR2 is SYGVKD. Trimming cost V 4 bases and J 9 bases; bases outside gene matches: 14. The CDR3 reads CAISGLGRDFLGQYF. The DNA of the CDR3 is TGTGCCATCAGTGGACTCGGGAGGGATTTCCTGGGGCAGTACTTC.

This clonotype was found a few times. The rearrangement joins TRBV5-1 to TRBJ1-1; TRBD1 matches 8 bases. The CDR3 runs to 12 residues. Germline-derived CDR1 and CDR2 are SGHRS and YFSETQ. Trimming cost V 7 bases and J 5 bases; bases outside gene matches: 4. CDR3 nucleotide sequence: TGCGCCAGCGGGACAGGCCCGACTGAAGCTTTCTTT. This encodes CASGTGPTEAFF.

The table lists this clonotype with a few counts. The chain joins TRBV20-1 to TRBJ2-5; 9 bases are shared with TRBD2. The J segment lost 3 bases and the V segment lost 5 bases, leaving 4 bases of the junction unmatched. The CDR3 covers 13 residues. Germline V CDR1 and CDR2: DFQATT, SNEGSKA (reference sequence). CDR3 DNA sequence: TGCAGTGCTGGTAGACTAGCGGAAGAGACCCAGTACTTC. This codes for CSAGRLAEETQYF.